This passage covers 20 T cell receptor beta chains from one sample sequenced in a study of blood T cell repertoires in COVID-19. Profiling relied on immunoSEQ multiplex PCR, and the TCRdb table lists in-frame clones only, not all of them. Of some 42,000 clones in the sample, roughly 84% were seen once. The specimen sequenced was peripheral blood. These receptors all come from a human donor in a cohort sampled during active COVID-19.

This chain joins TRBV30 and TRBJ1-6; perhaps TRBD1 as D (5 bases). Trimming removed 0 bases at V and 6 bases at J, with 15 bases between. The CDR3 totals 16 residues. Germline V gene lookup returns CDR1 GTSNPN and CDR2 SVGIG (reference sequence). The DNA of the CDR3 is TGTGCCTGGAGTGTAGAAAGACAGAAGATTAATTCACCCCTCCACTTT. This encodes CAWSVERQKINSPLHF. Based on the CDR3 plus reference TRBV30 and TRBJ1-6, the full variable domain is SQTIHQWPATLVQPVGSPLSLECTVEGTSNPNLYWYRQAAGRGLQLLFYSVGIGQISSEVPQNLSASRPQDRQFILSSKKLLLSDSGFYLCAWSVERQKINSPLHFGNGTRLTVT.

The chain links TRBV18 to TRBJ1-2, with D maybe TRBD1 (6 bases). The ends were cut back, 3 bases at V and 4 bases at J, with 9 bases in the middle. CDR1 KGHSH and CDR2 LQKENI come from the germline V gene. CDR3 size: 13 residues. The CDR3 sequence: CASSPRDTYGYTF. Written as DNA, the CDR3 is TGTGCCAGCTCACCGAGGGACACCTATGGCTACACCTTC.

With regard to this clone: The junction departs from the called germline gene at one end, perhaps through a read error. The rearrangement uses TRBV6-1 and TRBJ1-6; D remains ambiguous. The germline CDR1 and CDR2 sequences are MNHNS and SASEGT. This CDR3 region has 11 residues. CDR3 nucleotides: TGTGCCAGCAGTGAAGGGGCCAGCCTCTCCTTT. This translates into CASSEGASLSF.

This chain joins TRBV2 and TRBJ2-2; a possible D gene is TRBD1 (6 bases). Trimming pared 3 bases from V and 6 bases from J, leaving 17 bases between. Per the germline V gene, CDR1 is SNHLY and CDR2 is FYNNEI. The CDR3 has 16 residues. The DNA for the CDR3 is TGTGCCAGCAGTGATCGTGGGGGCAGGGCGGCCGGGGAGCTGTTTTTT. Its protein product is CASSDRGGRAAGELFF.

V usage is TRBV24-1 and J usage is TRBJ2-3; D not resolved. The CDR3 extends over 17 amino acids. V dropped 5 bases and J dropped 1 base, with 18 bases sitting between them. CDR1 is KGHDR and CDR2 is SFDVKD in the germline V gene. Here the CDR3 DNA reads TGTGCCACCAGTGGCAGCAGGCCCTCTTCGCGCACAGATACGCAGTATTTT. Its translation is CATSGSRPSSRTDTQYF.

The CDR3 protein is CASSLAPGSNSPLHF. DNA for the CDR3: TGCGCCAGCAGCTTGGCCCCGGGGAGTAATTCACCCCTCCACTTT. The chain combines TRBV5-1 with TRBJ1-6; D gene unclear. This CDR3 spans 15 amino acids. Trimming stripped 0 bases from V and 6 bases from J, with 10 bases between. Per the germline V gene, CDR1 is SGHRS and CDR2 is YFSETQ.

This chain connects TRBV2 to TRBJ2-1, with 7 bases identical to TRBD1. CDR1 and CDR2 (germline): SNHLY, FYNNEI. V was clipped by 4 bases and J by 7 bases; unmatched bases: 7. The CDR3 extends over 14 amino acids. The CDR3 protein is CASSGDRARNEQFF. CDR3 nucleotide sequence: TGTGCCAGCAGTGGAGACAGGGCCAGGAATGAGCAGTTCTTC. Full variable domain (outside the CDR3, taken from reference TRBV2 and TRBJ2-1): EPEVTQTPSHQVTQMGQEVILRCVPISNHLYFYWYRQILGQKVEFLVSFYNNEISEKSEIFDDQFSVERPDGSNFTLKIRSTKLEDSAMYFCASSGDRARNEQFFGPGTRLTVL.

This rearrangement joins TRBV11-2 to TRBJ2-7; tentative D call: TRBD2 (6 bases). The germline V and J ends were trimmed by 6 bases and 4 bases, with 16 bases remaining between them. There are 14 residues in the CDR3. Germline V gene lookup returns CDR1 SGHAT and CDR2 FQNNGV. CDR3 DNA: TGTGCCAGCAGTTCCGCGGGGAATCGGTACGAGCAGTACTTC. This gives the protein CASSSAGNRYEQYF.

The chain employs TRBV27 and TRBJ2-1, with 11 bases aligning to TRBD1. The germline V gene encodes CDR1 MNHEY and CDR2 SMNVEV (reference sequence). The junction had 4 bases not matched to a gene; V was cut back by 6 bases and J by 3 bases. The length of the CDR3 is 15 residues. CDR3 residues: CASSSGTGGYNEQFF. The CDR3 nucleotides read TGTGCCAGCAGCTCGGGGACAGGGGGCTACAATGAGCAGTTCTTC.

The chain joins TRBV5-1 to TRBJ2-7, with 9 bases that match TRBD2. The length of the CDR3 is 15 residues. Germline CDR1 SGHRS, CDR2 YFSETQ. V shed 6 bases, J shed 0 bases, and the junction held 7 bases outside the gene matches. CDR3 DNA: TGCGCCAGCAACAAAGCGGGGGGCCGCTCCTACGAGCAGTACTTC. Protein: CASNKAGGRSYEQYF.

This chain connects TRBV18 to TRBJ2-7, with 8 bases fitting TRBD2. J lost 5 bases, V lost 1 base, and 1 base had no gene match. The germline CDR1 and CDR2 sequences are KGHSH and LQKENI. The CDR3 loop spans 13 amino acids. CDR3 nucleotides: TGTGCCAGCTCACCACTAGCGGGGAACGAGCAGTACTTC. Residues: CASSPLAGNEQYF.

The CDR3 region is CASSDIRPDTDTQYF. The CDR3 DNA reads as TGTGCCAGCAGCGACATCCGGCCCGACACAGATACGCAGTATTTT. The chain combines TRBV5-4 with TRBJ2-3; D is ambiguous. Per germline, CDR1 SGHNT and CDR2 YYREEE (reference sequence). The CDR3 is 15 amino acids. With 4 bases removed from V and 2 bases from J, the gap between germline ends came to 14 bases.

The DNA of the CDR3 is TGTGCCAGCAGACAGGTCACGTTCTATGGCTACACCTTC. Encoded protein: CASRQVTFYGYTF. The chain uses TRBV6-6 and TRBJ1-2, with a possible D match to TRBD1 (5 bases). CDR1 is MNHNY and CDR2 is SVGAGI in the germline V gene (reference sequence). The length of the CDR3 is 13 residues. The V gene lost 6 bases and the J gene lost 4 bases, with 12 bases spanning the gap.

The chain combines TRBV6-5 with TRBJ2-7, with TRBD2 identical over 8 bases. V shed 3 bases and J 0 bases; nucleotides not matched to a gene: 1. The CDR3 is 14 residues long. The germline gives CDR1 MNHEY, CDR2 SVGAGI. Here the CDR3 reads CASSYGTSSYEQYF. The CDR3 nucleotides are TGTGCCAGCAGTTATGGGACTAGCTCCTACGAGCAGTACTTC.

This clone was picked up a small number of times. The chain has TRBV30 and TRBJ2-2, with D maybe TRBD2 (5 bases). The CDR3 runs to 12 residues. V was shortened by 5 bases and J by 7 bases, with 11 bases between the two germline ends. Germline V CDR1 and CDR2: GTSNPN, SVGIG (reference sequence). The CDR3 DNA follows: TGTGCCTGGTTGGACTGGAGCGGGGAGCTGTTTTTT. Translation gives CAWLDWSGELFF. Full variable domain (missing parts from reference TRBV30 and TRBJ2-2): SQTIHQWPATLVQPVGSPLSLECTVEGTSNPNLYWYRQAAGRGLQLLFYSVGIGQISSEVPQNLSASRPQDRQFILSSKKLLLSDSGFYLCAWLDWSGELFFGEGSRLTVL.

J is TRBJ2-3 and V is TRBV9; TRBD1 aligns across 7 bases. This CDR3 contains 13 residues. V shed 3 bases, J shed 6 bases, and the junction held 4 bases outside the gene matches. Per germline, CDR1 SGDLS and CDR2 YYNGEE. CDR3 nucleotides: TGTGCCAGCAGCGAACAGGGGCCCGATACGCAGTATTTT. Translated, it gives CASSEQGPDTQYF.

The chain recombines TRBV12-5 with TRBJ1-5, with D maybe TRBD1 (6 bases). Between the trimmed V and J ends, which lost 7 bases and 1 base, there was a span of 11 bases. CDR1 is LGHNT, CDR2 FRNRAP, per germline. The CDR3 covers 14 residues. CDR3 sequence reads: CASEGDLSNQPQHF. In DNA form, the CDR3 reads TGTGCTAGTGAGGGGGACCTGAGCAATCAGCCCCAGCATTTT.

The chain links TRBV5-1 to TRBJ2-6; maybe TRBD2 (6 bases). The CDR3 consists of 18 residues. Germline CDR1 and CDR2: SGHRS and YFSETQ. V was trimmed by 3 bases and J by 0 bases, leaving 16 bases between them. CDR3 in amino acids: CASSSSPAGSSGANVLTF. The CDR3 region has the DNA TGCGCCAGCAGCTCCTCACCGGCGGGGAGCTCTGGGGCCAACGTCCTGACTTTC.

V gene TRBV3-1 (or the pseudogene TRBV3-2) combines with J gene TRBJ2-2; D ambiguous. CDR3 length: 16 residues. CDR1 is LGHDT, CDR2 YNNKEL, per germline (reference sequence). Trimming shortened V by 1 base and J by 3 bases, and 12 bases separated the two germline ends. CDR3: CASSQVAAHDTGELFF. DNA of the CDR3: TGTGCCAGCAGCCAAGTAGCTGCCCACGACACCGGGGAGCTGTTTTTT.

Sample share makes this clone medium-sized (0.01 to 0.1%). The chain has TRBV5-6 and TRBJ2-4; 8 nucleotides match TRBD1. From germline, CDR1 is SGHDT and CDR2 YYEEEE. The CDR3 has 15 residues. The V segment lost 3 bases and the J segment 3 bases; nucleotides outside the gene matches: 5. The CDR3 nucleotides read TGTGCCAGCAGCTCCGTCGACAGGGGCAAAAACATTCAGTACTTC. Protein sequence: CASSSVDRGKNIQYF.